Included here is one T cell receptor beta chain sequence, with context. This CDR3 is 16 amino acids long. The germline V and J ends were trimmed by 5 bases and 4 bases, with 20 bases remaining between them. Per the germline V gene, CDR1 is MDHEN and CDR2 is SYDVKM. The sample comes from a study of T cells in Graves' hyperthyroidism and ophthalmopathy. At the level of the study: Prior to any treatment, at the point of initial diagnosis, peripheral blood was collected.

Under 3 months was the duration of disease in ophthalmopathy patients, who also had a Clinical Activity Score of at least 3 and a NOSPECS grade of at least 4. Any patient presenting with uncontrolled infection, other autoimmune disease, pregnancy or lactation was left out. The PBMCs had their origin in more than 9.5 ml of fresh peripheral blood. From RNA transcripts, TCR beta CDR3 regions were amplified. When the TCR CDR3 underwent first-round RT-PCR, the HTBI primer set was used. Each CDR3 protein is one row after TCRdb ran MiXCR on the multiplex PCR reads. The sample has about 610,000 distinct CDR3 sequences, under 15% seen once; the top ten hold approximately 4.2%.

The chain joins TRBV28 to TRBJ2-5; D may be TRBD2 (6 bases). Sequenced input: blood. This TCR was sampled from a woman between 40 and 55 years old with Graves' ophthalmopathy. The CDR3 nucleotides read TGTGCCAGCAGTCCTCCGGAGGGCGCGGATGTAGAGACCCAGTACTTC. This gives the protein CASSPPEGADVETQYF.